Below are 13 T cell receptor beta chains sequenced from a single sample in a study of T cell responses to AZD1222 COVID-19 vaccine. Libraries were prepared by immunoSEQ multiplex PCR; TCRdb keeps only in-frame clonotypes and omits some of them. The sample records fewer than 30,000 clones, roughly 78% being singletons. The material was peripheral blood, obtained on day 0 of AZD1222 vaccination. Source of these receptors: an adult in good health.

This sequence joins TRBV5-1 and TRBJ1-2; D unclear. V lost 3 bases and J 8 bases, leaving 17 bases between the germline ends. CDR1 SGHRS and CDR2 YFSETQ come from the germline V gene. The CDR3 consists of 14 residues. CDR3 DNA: TGCGCCAGCAGCTCACGGGAGGGCCCTATCGGCTACACCTTC. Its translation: CASSSREGPIGYTF.

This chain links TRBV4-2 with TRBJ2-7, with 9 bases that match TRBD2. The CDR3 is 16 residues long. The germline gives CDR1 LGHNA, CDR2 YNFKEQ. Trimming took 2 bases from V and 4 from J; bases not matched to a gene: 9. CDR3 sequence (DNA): TGTGCCAGCAGCCAACCTACCGCGGGGGGGCTTTACGAGCAGTACTTC. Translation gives CASSQPTAGGLYEQYF.

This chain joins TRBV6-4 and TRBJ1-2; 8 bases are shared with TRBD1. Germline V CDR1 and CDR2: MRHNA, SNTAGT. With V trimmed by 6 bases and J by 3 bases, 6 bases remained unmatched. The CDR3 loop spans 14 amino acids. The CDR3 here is CASRRTGGDYGYTF. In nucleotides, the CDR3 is TGTGCCAGCAGGAGAACAGGGGGAGACTATGGCTACACCTTC.

CDR3 region: CSVERWYRGEYYGYTF. CDR3 nucleotide sequence: TGCAGCGTTGAGAGGTGGTATCGGGGGGAGTACTATGGCTACACCTTC. The chain uses TRBV29-1 and TRBJ1-2; D is possibly TRBD1 (5 bases). Germline CDR1 and CDR2: SQVTM and ANQGSEA. V was trimmed by 3 bases and J by 3 bases, leaving 20 bases between them. CDR3 length: 16 residues.

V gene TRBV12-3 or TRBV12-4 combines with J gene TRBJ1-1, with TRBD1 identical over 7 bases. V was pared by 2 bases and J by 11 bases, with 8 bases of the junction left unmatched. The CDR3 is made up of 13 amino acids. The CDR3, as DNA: TGTGCCAGCAGTTTAAGGGGGCTTAGTTCGGCTTTCTTT. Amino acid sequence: CASSLRGLSSAFF.

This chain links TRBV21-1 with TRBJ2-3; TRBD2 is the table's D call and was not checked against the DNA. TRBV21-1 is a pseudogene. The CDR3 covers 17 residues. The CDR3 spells CASSKRFEREAADTQYF. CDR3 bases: TGTGCCAGCAGCAAACGATTCGAGCGGGAGGCGGCAGATACGCAGTATTTT.

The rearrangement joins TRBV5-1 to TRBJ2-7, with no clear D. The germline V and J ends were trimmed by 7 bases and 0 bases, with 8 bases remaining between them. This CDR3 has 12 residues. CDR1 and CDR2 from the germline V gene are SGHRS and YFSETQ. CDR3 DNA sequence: TGCGCCAGCCGGATTGACTCCTACGAGCAGTACTTC. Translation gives CASRIDSYEQYF.

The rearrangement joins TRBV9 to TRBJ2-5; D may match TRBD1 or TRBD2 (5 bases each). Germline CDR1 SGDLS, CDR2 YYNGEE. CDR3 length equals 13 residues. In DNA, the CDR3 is TGTGCGGATGGGGGTAGATCTAAAGAGACCCAGTACTTC. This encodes CADGGRSKETQYF.

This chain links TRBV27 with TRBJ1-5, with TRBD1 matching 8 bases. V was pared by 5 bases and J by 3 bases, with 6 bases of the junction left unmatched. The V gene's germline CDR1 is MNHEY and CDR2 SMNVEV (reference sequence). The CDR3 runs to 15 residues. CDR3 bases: TGTGCCAGCAGTACCCGACAGGGGATCAATCAGCCCCAGCATTTT. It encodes CASSTRQGINQPQHF.

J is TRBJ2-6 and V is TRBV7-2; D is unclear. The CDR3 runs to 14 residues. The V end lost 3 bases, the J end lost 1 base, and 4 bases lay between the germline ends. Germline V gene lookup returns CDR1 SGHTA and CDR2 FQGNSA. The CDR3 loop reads CASSLGSGANVLTF. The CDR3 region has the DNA TGTGCCAGCAGCTTGGGGTCTGGGGCCAACGTCCTGACTTTC.

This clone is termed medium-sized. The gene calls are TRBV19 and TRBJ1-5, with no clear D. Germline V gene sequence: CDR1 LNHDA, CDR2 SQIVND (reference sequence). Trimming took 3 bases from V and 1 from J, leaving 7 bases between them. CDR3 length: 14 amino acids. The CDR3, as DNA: TGTGCCAGTAGTATTACAGCGAGCAATCAGCCCCAGCATTTT. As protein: CASSITASNQPQHF. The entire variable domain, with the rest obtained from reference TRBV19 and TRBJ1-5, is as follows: DGGITQSPKYLFRKEGQNVTLSCEQNLNHDAMYWYRQDPGQGLRLIYYSQIVNDFQKGDIAEGYSVSREKKESFPLTVTSAQKNPTAFYLCASSITASNQPQHFGDGTRLSIL.

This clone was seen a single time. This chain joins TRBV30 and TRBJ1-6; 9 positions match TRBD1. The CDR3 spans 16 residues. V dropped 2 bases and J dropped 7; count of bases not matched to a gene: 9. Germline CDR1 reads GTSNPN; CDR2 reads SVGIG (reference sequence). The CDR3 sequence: CAWSNKRTGVNSPLHF. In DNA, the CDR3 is TGTGCCTGGAGTAACAAACGGACAGGGGTAAATTCACCCCTCCACTTT.

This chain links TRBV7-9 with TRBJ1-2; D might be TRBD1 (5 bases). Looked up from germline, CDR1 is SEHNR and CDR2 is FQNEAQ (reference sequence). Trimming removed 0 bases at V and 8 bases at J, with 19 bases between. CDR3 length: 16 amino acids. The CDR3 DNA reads TGTGCCAGCAGCTTAGCCGAGTCTGCACGGGCAGGGGGCTACACCTTC. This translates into CASSLAESARAGGYTF. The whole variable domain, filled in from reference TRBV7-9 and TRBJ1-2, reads DTGVSQNPRHKITKRGQNVTFRCDPISEHNRLYWYRQTLGQGPEFLTYFQNEAQLEKSRLLSDRFSAERPKGSFSTLEIQRTEQGDSAMYLCASSLAESARAGGYTFGSGTRLTVV.